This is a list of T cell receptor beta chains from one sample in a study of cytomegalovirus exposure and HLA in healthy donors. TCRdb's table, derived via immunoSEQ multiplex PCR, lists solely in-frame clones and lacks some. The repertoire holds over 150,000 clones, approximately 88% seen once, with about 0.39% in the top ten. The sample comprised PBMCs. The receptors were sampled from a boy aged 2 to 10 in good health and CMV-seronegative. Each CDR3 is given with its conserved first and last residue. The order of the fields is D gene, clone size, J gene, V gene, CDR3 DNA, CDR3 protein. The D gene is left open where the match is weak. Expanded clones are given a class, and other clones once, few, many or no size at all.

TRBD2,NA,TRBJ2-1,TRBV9,TGTGCCAGCTCAACTAGCGGTTGGGATGAGCAGTTCTTC,CASSTSGWDEQFF
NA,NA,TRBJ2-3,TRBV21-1,TGTGCCAGCAGCAAGGTCGAGCGGGAGACTTTCACAGATACGCAGTATTTT,CASSKVERETFTDTQYF
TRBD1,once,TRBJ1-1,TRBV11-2,TGTGCCAGCAGCACGCGGGACAGGGGAGGCACTGAAGCTTTCTTT,CASSTRDRGGTEAFF
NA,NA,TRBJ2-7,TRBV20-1,TGCAGTGCGGCGGAGGAGAGCGAGCAGTACTTC,CSAAEESEQYF
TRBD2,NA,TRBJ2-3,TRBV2,TGTGCCAGCAGTGACCCTAGCGGGAGGGGCACAGATACGCAGTATTTT,CASSDPSGRGTDTQYF
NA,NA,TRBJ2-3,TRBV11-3,TGTGCCAGCAGCTTAGGGTCTTCCCGCGTCACAGATACGCAGTATTTT,CASSLGSSRVTDTQYF
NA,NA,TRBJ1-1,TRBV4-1,TGCGCCAGCAGCCAAGTTGGGGGGGGCACTGAAGCTTTCTTT,CASSQVGGGTEAFF
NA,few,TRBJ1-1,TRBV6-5,TGTGCCAGCAGTTACGCCAGGAACACTGAAGCTTTCTTT,CASSYARNTEAFF
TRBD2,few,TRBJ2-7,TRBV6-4,TGTGCCAGCAGTGACTCGAGGCGGGAGTGTTACGAGCAGTACTTC,CASSDSRRECYEQYF
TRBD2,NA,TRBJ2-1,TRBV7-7,TGTGCTAGCAGCCGGACTAGCGGTAAAAGCTCCTACAATGAGCAGTTCTTC,CASSRTSGKSSYNEQFF
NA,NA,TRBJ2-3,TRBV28,TGTGCCAGCAGTTTAGGACTCCCAAGTCGGGATACGCAGTATTTT,CASSLGLPSRDTQYF
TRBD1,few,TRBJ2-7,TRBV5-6,TGTGCCAGCAGCCGGACAGGGAACGAGCAGTACTTC,CASSRTGNEQYF
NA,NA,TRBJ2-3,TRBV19,TGTGCCAGTAGTACCTCAGCGGTTGACACAGATACGCAGTATTTT,CASSTSAVDTDTQYF
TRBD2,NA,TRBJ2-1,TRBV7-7,TGTGCTAGCAGCGTAGCGGGAGACTACAATGAGCAGTTCTTC,CASSVAGDYNEQFF
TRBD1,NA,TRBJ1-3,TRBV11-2,TGTGCCAGCAGCCTTGACAGGGCTGGAAACACCATATATTTT,CASSLDRAGNTIYF
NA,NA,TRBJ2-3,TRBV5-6,TGTGCCAGCAGCTTGGAGGGGCGAAGGGATACGCAGTATTTT,CASSLEGRRDTQYF
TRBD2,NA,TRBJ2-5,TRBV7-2,TGTGCCAGCAGTCGGACTAGCGGAGGGCGGGGGGAGACCCAGTACTTC,CASSRTSGGRGETQYF
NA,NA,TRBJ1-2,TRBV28,TGTGCCAGCAGTTTCTTATCGGGGTACTATGGCTACACCTTC,CASSFLSGYYGYTF
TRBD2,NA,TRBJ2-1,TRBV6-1,TGTGCCAGCAAAACTAGCGGGGGCTACAATGAGCAGTTCTTC,CASKTSGGYNEQFF
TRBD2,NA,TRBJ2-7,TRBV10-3,TGTGCCATCAGAGAAACTAGCGGGAGGGGGTACGAGCAGTACTTC,CAIRETSGRGYEQYF
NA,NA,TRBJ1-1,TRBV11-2,TGTGCCAGCAGCAGGTGGGACATGGGCACTGAAGCTTTCTTT,CASSRWDMGTEAFF
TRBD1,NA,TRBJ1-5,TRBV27,TGTGCCAGCAGTTTATTTGGGACAGGGGAATATCAGCCCCAGCATTTT,CASSLFGTGEYQPQHF
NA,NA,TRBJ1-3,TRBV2,TGTGCCAGCAGTGAGCAGGGTAGTGGAAACACCATATATTTT,CASSEQGSGNTIYF
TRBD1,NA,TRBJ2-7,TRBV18,TGTGCCAGCTCACCCAGGGACAGATACGAGCAGTACTTC,CASSPRDRYEQYF
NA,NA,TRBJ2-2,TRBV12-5,TGTGCTAGTGGAACCACATTAGGGGAGCTGTTTTTT,CASGTTLGELFF
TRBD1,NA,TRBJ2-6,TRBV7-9,TGTGCCAGCAGCTGGGACAGGGCTGGGGCCAACGTCCTGACTTTC,CASSWDRAGANVLTF
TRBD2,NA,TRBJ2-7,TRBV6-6,TGTGCCAGCAGTCTAAAGACTAGCGGCACCCTTGATGAGCAGTACTTC,CASSLKTSGTLDEQYF
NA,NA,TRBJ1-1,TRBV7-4,TGTGCCAGCAGCTTTAACGGACATCGAAACACTGAAGCTTTCTTT,CASSFNGHRNTEAFF
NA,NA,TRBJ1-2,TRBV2,TGTGCCAGCAGTGCGGGGGTGACAGCCTCCTATGGCTACACCTTC,CASSAGVTASYGYTF
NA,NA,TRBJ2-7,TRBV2,TGTGCCAGCAGTGGCGTAGACTACGAGCAGTACTTC,CASSGVDYEQYF
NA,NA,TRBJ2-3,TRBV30,TGTGCCTGGAGGCCTTGGGGAGGAATAAGCACAGATACGCAGTATTTT,CAWRPWGGISTDTQYF
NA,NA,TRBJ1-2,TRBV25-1,TGTGCCAGCAGTTCAGTGGCTGATGGCTACACCTTC,CASSSVADGYTF
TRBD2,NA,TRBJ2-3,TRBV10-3,TGTGCCATCAGGCTAGCGGTTAGCACAGATACGCAGTATTTT,CAIRLAVSTDTQYF
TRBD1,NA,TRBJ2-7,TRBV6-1,TGTGCCAGCAGTGAGGACAGGGGGCTTGGCTTTTCCTACGAGCAGTACTTC,CASSEDRGLGFSYEQYF
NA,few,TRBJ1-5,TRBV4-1,TGCGCCAGCAGCCAAGTTACAGTTTCGTACGATAGCAATCAGCCCCAGCATTTT,CASSQVTVSYDSNQPQHF
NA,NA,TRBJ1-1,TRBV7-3,TGTGCCAGCAGCTTAATAGGCAGGGACACTGAAGCTTTCTTT,CASSLIGRDTEAFF
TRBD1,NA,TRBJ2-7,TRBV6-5,TGTGCCAGCAGTTACTCGAATGGGGACAGGGCCTACGAGCAGTACTTC,CASSYSNGDRAYEQYF
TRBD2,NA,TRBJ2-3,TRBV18,TGTGCCAGCTCACCACTAGGGGCTAGCGGGAGAGATACGCAGTATTTT,CASSPLGASGRDTQYF
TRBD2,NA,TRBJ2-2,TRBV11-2,TGTGCCAGCAGCCTTAGCGGGCCGGGTGCCGGGGAGCTGTTTTTT,CASSLSGPGAGELFF
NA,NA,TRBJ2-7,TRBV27,TGTGCCAGCAGTAAAATTCGTGAGCAGTACTTC,CASSKIREQYF
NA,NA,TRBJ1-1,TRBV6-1,TGTGCCAGCTCAACAGGGAGGGCCACTGAAGCTTTCTTT,CASSTGRATEAFF
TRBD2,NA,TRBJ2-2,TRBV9,TGTGCCAGCAGCGTAGGTTTCGGATTGGGCGGGAGTGAAACCGGGGAGCTGTTTTTT,CASSVGFGLGGSETGELFF
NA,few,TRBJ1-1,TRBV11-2,TGTGCCAGCAGCTTAGACATAGGGCAGGGTGAAGACACTGAAGCTTTCTTT,CASSLDIGQGEDTEAFF
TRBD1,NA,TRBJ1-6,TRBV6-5,TGTGCCAGCAGACGGACAGGGAATAATTCCCCCCTCCACTTT,CASRRTGNNSPLHF
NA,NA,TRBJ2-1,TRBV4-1,TGCGCCAGCAGCCCTGGGCCCCAGGGTAATATAGGCAATGAGCAGTTCTTC,CASSPGPQGNIGNEQFF
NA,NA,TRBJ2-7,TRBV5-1,TGCGCCAGCGGACTTGCCGGGCCCCCCTTGTCTGAGCAGTACTTC,CASGLAGPPLSEQYF
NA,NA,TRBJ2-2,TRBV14,TGTGCCAGCAGCCATAGTATCTCGAACACCGGGGAGCTGTTTTTT,CASSHSISNTGELFF
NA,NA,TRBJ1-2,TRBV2,TGTGCCAGGGAGGACGGCCTTGGGGGCTACACCTTC,CAREDGLGGYTF
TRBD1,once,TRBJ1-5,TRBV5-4,TGTGCCAGCAGCCAGGGACAGAACAATCAGCCCCAGCATTTT,CASSQGQNNQPQHF
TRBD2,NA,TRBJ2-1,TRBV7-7,TGTGCTAGCAGCTTAGAAGCGGGAGGTCCTCTTGAGCAGTTCTTC,CASSLEAGGPLEQFF
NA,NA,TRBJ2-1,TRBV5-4,TGTGCCAGCAGCTTAGCCTCGATGGGCCCCAATGAGCAGTTCTTC,CASSLASMGPNEQFF
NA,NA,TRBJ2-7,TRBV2,TGTGCCAGCAGATCTCGCGAGCAGTACTTC,CASRSREQYF
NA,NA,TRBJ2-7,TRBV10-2,TGCGCCAGCAGTGAGTCGGGAGCTCTCTACGAGCAGTACTTC,CASSESGALYEQYF
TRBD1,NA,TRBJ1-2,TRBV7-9,TGTGCCAGCAGCGACCGGGACAGGGGTAACTATGGCTACACCTTC,CASSDRDRGNYGYTF